The rows below give T cell receptor beta chains drawn from one sample of a study of identical twins. Using its own MiXCR run on the 5' RACE reads, TCRdb lists one record per CDR3 protein. In the table there are a few hundred thousand distinct CDR3 sequences, roughly 8% of which are singletons. These sequences were also reported in another study, on yellow fever vaccine responses in identical twins.

The sequenced sample consisted of CD8+ T cells sorted from blood. These receptors came from a woman between 18 and 29 years old in good health. Each CDR3 is given without its conserved first and last residue. Each record gives: V gene, D gene, CDR3 protein. D genes are given only for firm matches.

v_call: TRBV28
d_call: TRBD1
cdr3_aa: ASSLKVGQGVTDTQY

v_call: TRBV5-1
d_call: TRBD2
cdr3_aa: ASSLRLAGPQETQY

v_call: TRBV5-1
d_call: TRBD2
cdr3_aa: ASSSRTSGGYLTDTQY

v_call: TRBV5-1
d_call: TRBD2
cdr3_aa: ASSSGTSLPWQF

v_call: TRBV12-3/TRBV12-4
d_call: -
cdr3_aa: ASSYPPLNTGELF

v_call: TRBV4-3
d_call: -
cdr3_aa: ASSQDVGQTYEQY

v_call: TRBV27
d_call: -
cdr3_aa: ASSYRDGGLGSPLH

v_call: TRBV3-1
d_call: -
cdr3_aa: ASSPPPDRHQETQY

v_call: TRBV28
d_call: -
cdr3_aa: ASSLRLLGYGYT

v_call: TRBV15
d_call: TRBD2
cdr3_aa: ATSTAGSTDTQY